This TCR beta chain was observed in a study of blood T cell repertoires in COVID-19. Study in general: Samples of COVID-19 (acute and convalescent) were obtained from the United States, Italy and Spain.

The CDR3 consists of 14 residues. Germline-derived CDR1 and CDR2 are SEHNR and FQNEAQ (reference sequence). V was clipped by 3 bases and J by 7 bases; unmatched bases: 7. Profiling relied on immunoSEQ multiplex PCR, and the TCRdb table lists in-frame clones only, not all of them. The table includes more than 200,000 clones, approximately 80% detected once. The TCR was taken from a woman older than 75 with COVID-19, enrolled during active disease. Sequenced input: peripheral blood. This chain connects TRBV7-9 to TRBJ1-1; the match to TRBD1 covers 8 bases. The CDR3 sequence is CASSLGQVDGEAFF. The CDR3 bases are TGTGCCAGCAGCTTGGGACAGGTGGACGGTGAAGCTTTCTTT.